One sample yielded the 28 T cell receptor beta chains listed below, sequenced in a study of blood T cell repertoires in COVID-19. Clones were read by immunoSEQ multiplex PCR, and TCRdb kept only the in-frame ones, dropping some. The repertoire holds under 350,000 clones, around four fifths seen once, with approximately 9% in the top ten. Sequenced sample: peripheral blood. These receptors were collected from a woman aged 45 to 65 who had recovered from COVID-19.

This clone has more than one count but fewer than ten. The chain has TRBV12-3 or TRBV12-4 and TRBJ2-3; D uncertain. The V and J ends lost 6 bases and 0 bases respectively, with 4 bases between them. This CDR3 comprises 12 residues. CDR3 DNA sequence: TGTGCCAGCAGCTTGAGCACAGATACGCAGTATTTT. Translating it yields CASSLSTDTQYF.

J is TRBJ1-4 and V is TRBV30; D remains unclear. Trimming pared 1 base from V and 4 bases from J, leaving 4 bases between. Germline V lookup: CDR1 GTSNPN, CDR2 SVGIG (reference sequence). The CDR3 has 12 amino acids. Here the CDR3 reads CAWSDINEKLFF. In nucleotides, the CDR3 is TGTGCCTGGAGTGATATTAATGAAAAACTGTTTTTT.

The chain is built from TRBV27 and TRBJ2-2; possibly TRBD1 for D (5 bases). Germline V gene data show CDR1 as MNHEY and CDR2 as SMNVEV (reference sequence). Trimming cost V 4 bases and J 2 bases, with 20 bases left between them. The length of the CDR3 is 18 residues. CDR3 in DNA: TGTGCCAGCAGTTGGAGCCTCGGGCAGGGTTCCAACACCGGGGAGCTGTTTTTT. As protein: CASSWSLGQGSNTGELFF.

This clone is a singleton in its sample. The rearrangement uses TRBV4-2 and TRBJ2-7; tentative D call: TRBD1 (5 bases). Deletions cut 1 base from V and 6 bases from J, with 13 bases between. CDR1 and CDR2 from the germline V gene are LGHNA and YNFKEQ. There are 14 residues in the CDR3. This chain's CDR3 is CASSQAPGNGEQYF. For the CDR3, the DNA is TGTGCCAGCAGCCAAGCCCCAGGGAATGGCGAGCAGTACTTC.

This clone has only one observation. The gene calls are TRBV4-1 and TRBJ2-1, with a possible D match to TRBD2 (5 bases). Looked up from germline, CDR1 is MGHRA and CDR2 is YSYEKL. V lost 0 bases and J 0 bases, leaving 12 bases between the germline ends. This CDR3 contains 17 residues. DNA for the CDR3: TGCGCCAGCAGCCAAGATACTGGGAGAAGCTCCTACAATGAGCAGTTCTTC. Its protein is CASSQDTGRSSYNEQFF.

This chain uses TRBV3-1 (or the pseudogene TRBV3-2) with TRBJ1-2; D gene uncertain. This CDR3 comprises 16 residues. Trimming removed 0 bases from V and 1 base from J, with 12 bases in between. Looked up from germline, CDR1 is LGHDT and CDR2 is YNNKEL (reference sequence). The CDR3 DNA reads TGTGCCAGCAGCCAAGAGTTTCGCCCACTTAACTATGGCTACACCTTC. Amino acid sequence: CASSQEFRPLNYGYTF.

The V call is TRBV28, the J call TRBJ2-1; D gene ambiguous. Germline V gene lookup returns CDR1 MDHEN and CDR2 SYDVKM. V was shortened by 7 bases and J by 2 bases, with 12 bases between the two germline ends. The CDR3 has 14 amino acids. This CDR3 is CASTSPSAYNEQFF. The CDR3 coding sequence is TGTGCCAGCACAAGCCCATCGGCCTACAATGAGCAGTTCTTC.

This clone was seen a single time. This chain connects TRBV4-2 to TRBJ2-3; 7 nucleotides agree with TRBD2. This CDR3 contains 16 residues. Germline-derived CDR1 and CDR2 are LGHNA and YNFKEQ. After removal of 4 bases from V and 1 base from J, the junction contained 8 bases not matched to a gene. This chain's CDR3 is CASSPRLAPRTDTQYF. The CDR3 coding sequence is TGTGCCAGCAGCCCGCGACTAGCCCCTCGCACAGATACGCAGTATTTT.

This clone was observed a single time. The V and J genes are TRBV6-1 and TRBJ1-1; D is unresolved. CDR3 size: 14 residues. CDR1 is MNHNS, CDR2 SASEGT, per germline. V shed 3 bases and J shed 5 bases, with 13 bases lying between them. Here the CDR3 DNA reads TGTGCCAGCAGTGAGAACCTCGGGAATACTGAAGCTTTCTTT. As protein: CASSENLGNTEAFF.

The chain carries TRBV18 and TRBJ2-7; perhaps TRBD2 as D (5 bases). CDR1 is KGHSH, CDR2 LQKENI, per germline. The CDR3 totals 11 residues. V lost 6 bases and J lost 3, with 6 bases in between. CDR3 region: CASSRDYEQYF. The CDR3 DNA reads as TGTGCCAGCTCCCGGGACTACGAGCAGTACTTC.

CDR3 sequence reads: CASSRSRGAGNTGELFF. CDR3 DNA sequence: TGTGCCAGCAGCCGGAGCAGGGGCGCGGGGAACACCGGGGAGCTGTTTTTT. V usage is TRBV7-9 and J usage is TRBJ2-2, with D possibly being TRBD1 (6 bases). Germline V gives CDR1 SEHNR, CDR2 FQNEAQ (reference sequence). The V end lost 5 bases, the J end lost 1 base, and 17 bases lay between the germline ends. The CDR3 totals 17 residues. Full variable domain (missing parts from reference TRBV7-9 and TRBJ2-2): DTGVSQNPRHKITKRGQNVTFRCDPISEHNRLYWYRQTLGQGPEFLTYFQNEAQLEKSRLLSDRFSAERPKGSFSTLEIQRTEQGDSAMYLCASSRSRGAGNTGELFFGEGSRLTVL.

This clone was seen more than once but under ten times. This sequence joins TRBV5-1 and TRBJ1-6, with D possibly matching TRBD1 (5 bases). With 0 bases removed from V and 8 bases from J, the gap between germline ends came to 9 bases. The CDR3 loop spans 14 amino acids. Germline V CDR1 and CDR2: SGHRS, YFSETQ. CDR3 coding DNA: TGCGCCAGCAGCTTGGAGGGGAAGTATTCACCCCTCCACTTT. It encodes CASSLEGKYSPLHF. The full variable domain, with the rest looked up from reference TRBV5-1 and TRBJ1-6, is KAGVTQTPRYLIKTRGQQVTLSCSPISGHRSVSWYQQTPGQGLQFLFEYFSETQRNKGNFPGRFSGRQFSNSRSEMNVSTLELGDSALYLCASSLEGKYSPLHFGNGTRLTVT.

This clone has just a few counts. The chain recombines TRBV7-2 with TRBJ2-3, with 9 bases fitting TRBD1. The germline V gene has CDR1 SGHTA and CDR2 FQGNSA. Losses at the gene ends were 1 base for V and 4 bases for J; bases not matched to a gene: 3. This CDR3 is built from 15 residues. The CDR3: CASSLVGDRADTQYF. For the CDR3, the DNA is TGTGCCAGCAGCTTAGTGGGGGACAGGGCAGATACGCAGTATTTT.

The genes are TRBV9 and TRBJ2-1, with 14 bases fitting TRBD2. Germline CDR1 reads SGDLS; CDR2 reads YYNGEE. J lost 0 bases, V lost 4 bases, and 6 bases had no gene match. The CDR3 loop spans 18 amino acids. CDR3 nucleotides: TGTGCCAGCAGCCAGGGACTAGCGGGAGCCCTCTCCTACAATGAGCAGTTCTTC. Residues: CASSQGLAGALSYNEQFF.

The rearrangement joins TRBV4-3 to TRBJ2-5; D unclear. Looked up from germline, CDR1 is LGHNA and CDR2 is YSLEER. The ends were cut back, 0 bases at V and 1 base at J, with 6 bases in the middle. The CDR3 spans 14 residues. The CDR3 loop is CASSQESSQETQYF. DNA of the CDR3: TGCGCCAGCAGCCAAGAGTCCAGCCAAGAGACCCAGTACTTC.

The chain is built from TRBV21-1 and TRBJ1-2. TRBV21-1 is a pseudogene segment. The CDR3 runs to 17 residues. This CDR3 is CASSKRRSDLRNYGYTF. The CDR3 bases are TGTGCCAGCAGCAAAAGGAGGTCTGATCTAAGGAACTATGGCTACACCTTC.

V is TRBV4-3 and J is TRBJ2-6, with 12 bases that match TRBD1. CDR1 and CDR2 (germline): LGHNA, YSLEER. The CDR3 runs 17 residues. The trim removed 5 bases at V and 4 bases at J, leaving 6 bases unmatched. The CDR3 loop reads CASSAGTGGSGANVLTF. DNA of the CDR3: TGCGCCAGCAGCGCCGGGACAGGGGGCTCCGGGGCCAACGTCCTGACTTTC.

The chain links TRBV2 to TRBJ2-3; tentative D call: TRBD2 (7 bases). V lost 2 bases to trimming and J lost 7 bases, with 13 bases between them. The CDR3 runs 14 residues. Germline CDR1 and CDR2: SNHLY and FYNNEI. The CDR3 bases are TGTGCCAGCAGTGAAAGGGGGGGGTGGAATACGCAGTATTTT. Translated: CASSERGGWNTQYF.

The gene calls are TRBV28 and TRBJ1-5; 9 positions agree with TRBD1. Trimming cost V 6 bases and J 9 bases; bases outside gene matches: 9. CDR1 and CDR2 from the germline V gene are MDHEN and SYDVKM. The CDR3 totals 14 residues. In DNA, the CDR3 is TGTGCCAGCAGCCAGGGACAGGGTGTGAGGCCCCAGCATTTT. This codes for CASSQGQGVRPQHF.

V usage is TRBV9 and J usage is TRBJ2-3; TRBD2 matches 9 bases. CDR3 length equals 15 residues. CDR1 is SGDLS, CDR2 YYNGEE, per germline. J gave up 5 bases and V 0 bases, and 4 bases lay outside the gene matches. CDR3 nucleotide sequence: TGTGCCAGCAGCGTAGAGGCGGGAGGGGAAGATACGCAGTATTTT. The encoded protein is CASSVEAGGEDTQYF.

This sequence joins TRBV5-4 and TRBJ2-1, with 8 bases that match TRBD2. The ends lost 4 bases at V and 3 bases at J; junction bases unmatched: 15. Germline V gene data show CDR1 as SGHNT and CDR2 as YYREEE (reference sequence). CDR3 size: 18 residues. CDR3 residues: CASSPGGTSGFIYNEQFF. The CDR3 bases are TGTGCCAGCAGCCCCGGGGGTACTAGCGGCTTTATCTACAATGAGCAGTTCTTC.

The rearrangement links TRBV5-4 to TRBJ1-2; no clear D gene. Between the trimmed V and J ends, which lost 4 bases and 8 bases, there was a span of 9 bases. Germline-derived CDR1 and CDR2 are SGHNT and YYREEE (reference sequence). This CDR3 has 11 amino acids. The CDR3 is CASSLRGGYTF. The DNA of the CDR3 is TGTGCCAGCAGCCTACGAGGGGGCTACACCTTC. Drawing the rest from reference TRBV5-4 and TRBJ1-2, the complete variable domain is ETGVTQSPTHLIKTRGQQVTLRCSSQSGHNTVSWYQQALGQGPQFIFQYYREEENGRGNFPPRFSGLQFPNYSSELNVNALELDDSALYLCASSLRGGYTFGSGTRLTVV.

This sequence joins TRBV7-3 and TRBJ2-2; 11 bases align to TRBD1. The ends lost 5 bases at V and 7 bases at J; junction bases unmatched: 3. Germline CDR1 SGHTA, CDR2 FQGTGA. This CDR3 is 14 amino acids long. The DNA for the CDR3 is TGTGCCAGCAGCCAAGGGACAGGGGGCGGGGAGCTGTTTTTT. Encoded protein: CASSQGTGGGELFF.

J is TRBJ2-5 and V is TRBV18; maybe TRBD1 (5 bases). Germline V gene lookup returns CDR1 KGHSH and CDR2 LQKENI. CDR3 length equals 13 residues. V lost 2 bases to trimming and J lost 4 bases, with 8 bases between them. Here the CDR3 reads CASSPVQGETQYF. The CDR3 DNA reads TGTGCCAGCTCACCAGTGCAGGGAGAGACCCAGTACTTC.

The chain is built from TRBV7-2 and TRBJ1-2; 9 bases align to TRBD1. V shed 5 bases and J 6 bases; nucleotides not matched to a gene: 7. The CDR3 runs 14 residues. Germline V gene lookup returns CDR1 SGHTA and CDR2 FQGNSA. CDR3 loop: CASSNRGPGHGYTF. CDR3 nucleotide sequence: TGTGCCAGCAGCAACAGGGGGCCGGGCCATGGCTACACCTTC.

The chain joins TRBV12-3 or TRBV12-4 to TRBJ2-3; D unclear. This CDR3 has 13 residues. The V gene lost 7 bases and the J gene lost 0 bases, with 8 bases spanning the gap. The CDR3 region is CASTLPSTDTQYF. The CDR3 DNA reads TGTGCCAGCACTCTACCGAGCACAGATACGCAGTATTTT.

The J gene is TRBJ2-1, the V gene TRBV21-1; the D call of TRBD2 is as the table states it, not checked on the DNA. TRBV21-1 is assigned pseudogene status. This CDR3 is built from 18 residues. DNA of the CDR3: TGTGCCAGCAGCAAAGTTGGTCTAGCGGGAGGGCCCGGGGGTGAGCAGTTCTTC. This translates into CASSKVGLAGGPGGEQFF.

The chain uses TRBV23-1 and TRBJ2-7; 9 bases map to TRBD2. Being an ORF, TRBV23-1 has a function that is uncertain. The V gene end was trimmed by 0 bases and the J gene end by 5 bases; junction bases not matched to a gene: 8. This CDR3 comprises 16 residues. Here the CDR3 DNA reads TGCGCCAGCAGTCAATCGACGGGACTAGCATTCCACGAGCAGTACTTC. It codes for CASSQSTGLAFHEQYF.